A single sample gave rise to the 27 T cell receptor beta chains below, sequenced in a study of blood T cell repertoires in COVID-19. TCRdb keeps only in-frame clones here, not all; method: immunoSEQ multiplex PCR. The repertoire holds roughly 100,000 clones, about 85% seen once, with about 3.9% in the top ten. Specimen: peripheral blood. These receptors were taken from a man between 50 and 59 years old with acute or convalescent COVID-19.

The chain is built from TRBV7-9 and TRBJ2-7; TRBD2 agrees at 10 bases. V lost 5 bases and J lost 0; bases outside the gene matches: 16. Germline CDR1 SEHNR, CDR2 FQNEAQ (reference sequence). The CDR3 extends over 19 amino acids. The CDR3 sequence is CASSRPQERGGSSSYEQYF. Written as DNA, the CDR3 is TGTGCCAGCAGCCGCCCCCAGGAGCGGGGGGGTTCAAGCTCCTACGAGCAGTACTTC.

This clone appeared a single time. The CDR3 region is CASSLSQILAGNTIYF. The CDR3 region has the DNA TGTGCCAGCAGTTTGAGTCAGATCCTAGCTGGAAACACCATATATTTT. The chain recombines TRBV28 with TRBJ1-3; no reliable D call. Looked up from germline, CDR1 is MDHEN and CDR2 is SYDVKM. V lost 3 bases to trimming and J lost 2 bases, with 14 bases between them. The CDR3 loop spans 16 amino acids.

The chain is built from TRBV7-9 and TRBJ2-3, with 7 positions matching TRBD2. With V trimmed by 4 bases and J by 9 bases, 16 bases remained unmatched. CDR3 length equals 16 residues. The germline V gene encodes CDR1 SEHNR and CDR2 FQNEAQ (reference sequence). CDR3 residues: CASSSPPSAGRITQYF. CDR3 in DNA: TGTGCCAGCAGCTCCCCCCCCTCAGCGGGGAGAATCACGCAGTATTTT.

The V and J genes are TRBV23-1 and TRBJ1-6, with D perhaps matching TRBD1 (5 bases). TRBV23-1 is noted as an ORF with a role that remains uncertain. Trimming pared 0 bases from V and 7 bases from J, leaving 13 bases between. The CDR3 extends over 16 amino acids. The CDR3 bases are TGCGCCAGCAGTCAATCGGAGGGCAGGGTGAATTCACCCCTCCACTTT. Its translation is CASSQSEGRVNSPLHF.

The table lists this clone with a few counts. The genes are TRBV7-6 and TRBJ2-1; 14 nucleotides match TRBD2. CDR3 size: 17 residues. The V gene's germline CDR1 is SGHVS and CDR2 FNYEAQ. V shed 5 bases and J 4 bases; nucleotides not matched to a gene: 7. The CDR3 here is CASSRLAGGGGYNEQFF. The CDR3, as DNA: TGTGCCAGCAGCCGACTAGCGGGAGGGGGGGGATACAATGAGCAGTTCTTC.

This chain joins TRBV28 and TRBJ2-1; no definite D call. This CDR3 contains 13 residues. The V and J ends lost 3 bases and 10 bases respectively, with 13 bases between them. Germline V gives CDR1 MDHEN, CDR2 SYDVKM. In DNA, the CDR3 is TGTGCCAGCAGTTTGGCCCCCTCGTGGGAGCAGTTCTTC. Its protein product is CASSLAPSWEQFF.

On this clone itself: The junction differs from germline at one of its ends, possibly a read error. The chain recombines TRBV6-8 with TRBJ2-6; D is undetermined. This CDR3 spans 15 amino acids. Per the germline V gene, CDR1 is MNHGY and CDR2 is SAAAGT. The CDR3 spells CATSRPPAGANVLTF. CDR3 sequence (DNA): TGTGCCACCAGTCGCCCCCCGGCTGGGGCCAACGTCCTGACTTTC.

The CDR3 region is CASSPTSGSASNFNEQFF. The CDR3 bases are TGTGCCAGCTCACCAACTAGCGGGAGTGCTTCAAATTTCAATGAGCAGTTCTTC. V and J are TRBV18 and TRBJ2-1; 11 bases line up with TRBD2. The germline V gene has CDR1 KGHSH and CDR2 LQKENI. The CDR3 consists of 18 residues. V was pared by 2 bases and J by 6 bases, with 12 bases of the junction left unmatched.

This clone was recorded once. V and J are TRBV7-3 and TRBJ2-5, with 7 bases fitting TRBD1. Germline-derived CDR1 and CDR2 are SGHTA and FQGTGA. The CDR3 runs 16 residues. After removal of 6 bases from V and 8 bases from J, the junction contained 18 bases not matched to a gene. The CDR3 loop reads CASSAEGAHLTGTQYF. CDR3 nucleotides: TGTGCCAGCAGTGCTGAGGGGGCCCACCTCACGGGAACCCAGTACTTC.

The rearrangement joins TRBV6-6 to TRBJ1-2; D uncertain. CDR1 and CDR2 from the germline V gene are MNHNY and SVGAGI (reference sequence). V was shortened by 7 bases and J by 4 bases, with 13 bases between the two germline ends. This CDR3 is 13 amino acids long. CDR3 nucleotides: TGTGCCAGCAACGAACTGATCTTCTATGGCTACACCTTC. Its protein product is CASNELIFYGYTF.

This rearrangement joins TRBV29-1 to TRBJ1-1; D is uncertain. This CDR3 is built from 13 residues. The V gene lost 5 bases and the J gene lost 5 bases, with 15 bases spanning the gap. Germline CDR1 and CDR2: SQVTM and ANQGSEA. CDR3 nucleotides: TGCAGCGTTCACCGCCCGGGGAGGACTGAAGCTTTCTTT. Protein sequence: CSVHRPGRTEAFF.

The chain is built from TRBV18 and TRBJ2-1; tentatively, D is TRBD2 (6 bases). Germline lookup yields CDR1 KGHSH and CDR2 LQKENI. V was shortened by 3 bases and J by 5 bases, with 11 bases between the two germline ends. The CDR3 runs 14 residues. The DNA for the CDR3 is TGTGCCAGCTCACCGGGGGGTTTCGACAATGAGCAGTTCTTC. This translates into CASSPGGFDNEQFF.

The V and J genes are TRBV11-3 and TRBJ1-2; possible D gene TRBD1, 6 bases. The CDR3 contains 15 residues. With 5 bases removed from V and 11 bases from J, the gap between germline ends came to 24 bases. Germline V lookup: CDR1 SGHNT, CDR2 YENEEA. CDR3 residues: CASSKSGGQPPVYTF. The CDR3 DNA sequence: TGTGCCAGCAGCAAATCGGGAGGACAGCCGCCGGTTTACACCTTC.

V gene TRBV5-1 combines with J gene TRBJ1-5; weak D call: TRBD1 (5 bases). The CDR3 length is 13 residues. V was shortened by 0 bases and J by 9 bases, with 10 bases between the two germline ends. Looked up from germline, CDR1 is SGHRS and CDR2 is YFSETQ. The CDR3 DNA is TGCGCCAGCAGCTTGGGAATCGGGGGGCCCCAGCATTTT. It encodes CASSLGIGGPQHF.

The chain employs TRBV7-9 and TRBJ1-5; no reliable D call. CDR1 is SEHNR and CDR2 is FQNEAQ in the germline V gene (reference sequence). This CDR3 is 17 amino acids long. Deletions cut 1 base from V and 0 bases from J, with 13 bases between. CDR3 in DNA: TGTGCCAGCAGCTTAGGCTACTCCGGGGATAGCAATCAGCCCCAGCATTTT. Protein: CASSLGYSGDSNQPQHF.

The V call is TRBV12-5, the J call TRBJ2-7; D might be TRBD1 (6 bases). Trimming stripped 4 bases from V and 7 bases from J, with 11 bases between. The CDR3 runs 12 residues. CDR1 is LGHNT, CDR2 FRNRAP, per germline. The CDR3 region is CASGSTGLEQYF. The CDR3 nucleotides are TGTGCTAGTGGTTCCACAGGGCTGGAGCAGTACTTC. Together with reference TRBV12-5 and TRBJ2-7, the CDR3 gives the full variable domain: DARVTQTPRHKVTEMGQEVTMRCQPILGHNTVFWYRQTMMQGLELLAYFRNRAPLDDSGMPKDRFSAEMPDATLATLKIQPSEPRDSAVYFCASGSTGLEQYFGPGTRLTVT.

The chain joins TRBV5-4 to TRBJ1-2; D uncertain. The germline V and J ends were trimmed by 0 bases and 7 bases, with 16 bases remaining between them. Germline CDR1 and CDR2: SGHNT and YYREEE (reference sequence). CDR3 length: 15 amino acids. CDR3 protein: CASSLGVSGSSGYTF. The DNA of the CDR3 is TGTGCCAGCAGCTTGGGAGTCTCAGGATCAAGTGGCTACACCTTC.

In the case of this clone: Other DNA variants within this sample encode the same CDR3. The chain has TRBV25-1 and TRBJ1-4; D perhaps matches TRBD1 (6 bases). The CDR3 spans 15 residues. CDR1 and CDR2 (germline): MGHDK, SYGVNS. V lost 1 base and J lost 8, with 14 bases in between. The CDR3: CASSEFLGAEEKLFF. The CDR3 region has the DNA TGTGCCAGCAGTGAATTTCTGGGGGCAGAAGAAAAACTGTTTTTT. The whole variable domain, remainder taken from reference TRBV25-1 and TRBJ1-4, is EADIYQTPRYLVIGTGKKITLECSQTMGHDKMYWYQQDPGMELHLIHYSYGVNSTEKGDLSSESTVSRIRTEHFPLTLESARPSHTSQYLCASSEFLGAEEKLFFGSGTQLSVL.

The chain has TRBV5-1 and TRBJ2-1; 14 bases line up with TRBD2. The CDR3 covers 21 residues. Trimming at V came to 4 bases and at J to 6 bases, leaving 21 bases not matched to a gene. The V gene's germline CDR1 is SGHRS and CDR2 YFSETQ. The CDR3 DNA is TGCGCCAGCAGCGCTCGACGCACAGGGGGGACTAGCGGGAGTACTGGCAATGAGCAGTTCTTC. Translating gives CASSARRTGGTSGSTGNEQFF.

This chain joins TRBV3-1 (or the pseudogene TRBV3-2) and TRBJ1-5; 11 nucleotides align to TRBD1. V was pared by 2 bases and J by 5 bases, with 8 bases of the junction left unmatched. CDR1 and CDR2 from the germline V gene are LGHDT and YNNKEL (reference sequence). This CDR3 spans 17 amino acids. The CDR3 coding sequence is TGTGCCAGCAGCCAAAGGACAGGGGGCTCAGGCGATCAGCCCCAGCATTTT. Amino acids: CASSQRTGGSGDQPQHF.

There are a few counts of this clone. V and J are TRBV2 and TRBJ2-5, with D perhaps TRBD2 (6 bases). Germline CDR1 SNHLY, CDR2 FYNNEI. CDR3 size: 14 residues. V lost 7 bases and J lost 2, with 14 bases in between. As DNA, the CDR3 is TGTGCCAGCATCCCCAGGGAGGCTCAAGAGACCCAGTACTTC. The encoded protein is CASIPREAQETQYF. Supplemented by reference TRBV2 and TRBJ2-5, the full variable domain reads EPEVTQTPSHQVTQMGQEVILRCVPISNHLYFYWYRQILGQKVEFLVSFYNNEISEKSEIFDDQFSVERPDGSNFTLKIRSTKLEDSAMYFCASIPREAQETQYFGPGTRLLVL.

This chain links TRBV10-3 with TRBJ1-3; possibly TRBD1 for D (6 bases). Trimming cost V 10 bases and J 0 bases, with 13 bases left between them. From germline, CDR1 is ENHRY and CDR2 SYGVKD. CDR3 length: 14 residues. CDR3 sequence (DNA): TGTGCCAACGTAACAGGGAACTCTGGAAACACCATATATTTT. This gives the protein CANVTGNSGNTIYF.

V usage is TRBV6-5 and J usage is TRBJ2-5; 7 bases fit TRBD2. The V gene's germline CDR1 is MNHEY and CDR2 SVGAGI. Trimming took 4 bases from V and 5 from J; bases not matched to a gene: 7. The CDR3 is 14 amino acids. In DNA, the CDR3 is TGTGCCAGCAGTTCTTGGGGGGGTGGGGAGACCCAGTACTTC. It translates to CASSSWGGGETQYF.

This clone occurred once. The chain is built from TRBV28 and TRBJ1-1, with D possibly matching TRBD1 (5 bases). Germline V gene sequence: CDR1 MDHEN, CDR2 SYDVKM. This CDR3 has 14 amino acids. Trimming cost V 7 bases and J 4 bases, with 16 bases left between them. For the CDR3, the DNA is TGTGCCAGCACCACCGGTGGGGCTAGCACTGAAGCTTTCTTT. Amino acid sequence: CASTTGGASTEAFF.

V and J are TRBV24-1 and TRBJ2-1; 7 bases line up with TRBD1. Germline CDR1 and CDR2: KGHDR and SFDVKD. V gave up 3 bases and J gave up 6 bases; unmatched junction bases: 10. The CDR3 totals 16 residues. CDR3 residues: CATSDTDRDRGNEQFF. As DNA, the CDR3 is TGTGCCACCAGTGATACCGACAGGGATCGGGGCAATGAGCAGTTCTTC.

The sample holds one count of this clone. The chain is built from TRBV6-5 and TRBJ1-6; 7 nucleotides line up with TRBD1. This CDR3 has 14 amino acids. The V segment lost 7 bases and the J segment 10 bases; nucleotides outside the gene matches: 10. CDR1 and CDR2 from the germline V gene are MNHEY and SVGAGI. The CDR3 coding sequence is TGTGCCAGCAACCAGGGGGGAACGATGTCACCCCTCCACTTT. Its translation is CASNQGGTMSPLHF.

The chain combines TRBV19 with TRBJ1-5; a possible D gene is TRBD1 (5 bases). CDR1 is LNHDA, CDR2 SQIVND, per germline (reference sequence). V lost 3 bases and J lost 0, with 15 bases in between. The length of the CDR3 is 17 residues. This chain's CDR3 is CASSIGDSYYSNQPQHF. CDR3 sequence (DNA): TGTGCCAGTAGTATCGGAGACAGCTATTATAGCAATCAGCCCCAGCATTTT.